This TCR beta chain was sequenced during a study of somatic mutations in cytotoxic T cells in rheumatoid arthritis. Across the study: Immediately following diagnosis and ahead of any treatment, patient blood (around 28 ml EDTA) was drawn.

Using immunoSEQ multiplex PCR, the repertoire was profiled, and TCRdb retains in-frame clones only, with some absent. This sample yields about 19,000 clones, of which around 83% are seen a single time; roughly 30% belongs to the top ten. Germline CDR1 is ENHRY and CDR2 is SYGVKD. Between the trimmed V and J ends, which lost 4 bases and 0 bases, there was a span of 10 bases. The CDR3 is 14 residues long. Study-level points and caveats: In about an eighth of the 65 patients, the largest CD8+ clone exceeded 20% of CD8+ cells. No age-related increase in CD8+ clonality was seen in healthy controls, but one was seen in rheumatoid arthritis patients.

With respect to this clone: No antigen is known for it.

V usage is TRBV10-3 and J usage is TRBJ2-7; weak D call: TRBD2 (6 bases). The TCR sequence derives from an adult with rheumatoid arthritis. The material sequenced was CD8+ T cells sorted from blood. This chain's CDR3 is CAISVEGSSYEQYF. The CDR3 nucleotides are TGTGCCATCAGTGTGGAGGGGAGCTCCTACGAGCAGTACTTC.